This entry concerns a single T cell receptor (beta chain). These data originate in a study of blood T cell repertoires in COVID-19. The wider study: Whether acute or convalescent, the COVID-19 samples came from the United States, Italy and Spain.

Authors' data handling: Using reference gene primer amplification, nucleated cell counts were estimated. Profiled with immunoSEQ multiplex PCR; TCRdb holds only in-frame clones, not every one. For V, J and clone size, that table is used; D and trimming come from the DNA. The sample consists of a few hundred thousand clones, roughly 83% of them appearing once. Sequenced input: peripheral blood. This clonotype originated in an elderly man with acute or convalescent COVID-19.

CDR3 nucleotides: TGCGCCAGCAGTGACCACTACGAGCAGTACTTC. Translation: CASSDHYEQYF. This chain links TRBV10-1 with TRBJ2-7; D is uncertain. CDR3 length equals 11 residues. Germline V gives CDR1 WNHNN, CDR2 SYGVQD (reference sequence). Trimming cost V 3 bases and J 3 bases, with 3 bases left between them.